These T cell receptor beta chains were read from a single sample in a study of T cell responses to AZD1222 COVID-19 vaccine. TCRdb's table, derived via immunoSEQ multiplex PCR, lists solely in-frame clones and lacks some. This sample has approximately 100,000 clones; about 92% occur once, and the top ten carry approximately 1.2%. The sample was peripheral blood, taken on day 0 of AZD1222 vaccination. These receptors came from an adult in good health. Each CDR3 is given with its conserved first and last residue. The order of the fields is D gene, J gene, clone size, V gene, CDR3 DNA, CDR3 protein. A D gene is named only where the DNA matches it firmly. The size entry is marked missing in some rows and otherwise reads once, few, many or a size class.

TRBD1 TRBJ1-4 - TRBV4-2 TGTGCCAGCAGAGAGGGACAGGGGGAGTCTAATGAAAAACTGTTTTTT CASREGQGESNEKLFF
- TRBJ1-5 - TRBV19 TGTGCCAGTAGTCTCCCCCCTTGGGGGAATCAGCCCCAGCATTTT CASSLPPWGNQPQHF
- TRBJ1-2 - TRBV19 TGTGCCAGTAGTATAGTGGGGACCCACTATGGCTACACCTTC CASSIVGTHYGYTF
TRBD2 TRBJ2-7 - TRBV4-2 TGTGCCAGCAGCCGGCTAGCGGCCTACGAGCAGTACTTC CASSRLAAYEQYF
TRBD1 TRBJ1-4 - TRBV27 TGTGCCAGCAGTAAAAGACAGGGTGGTAATGAAAAACTGTTTTTT CASSKRQGGNEKLFF
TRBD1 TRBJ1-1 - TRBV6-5 TGTGCCAGCAGTTCGGACAGGGGAAACACTGAAGCTTTCTTT CASSSDRGNTEAFF
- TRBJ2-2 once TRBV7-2 TGTGCCAGCAGCTTAAATGACGGGGCCGCCGCCGGGGAGCTGTTTTTT CASSLNDGAAAGELFF
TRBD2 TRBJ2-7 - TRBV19 TGTGCCAGTAGTATCGTAGCGGGGGGTTTCTACGAGCAGTACTTC CASSIVAGGFYEQYF
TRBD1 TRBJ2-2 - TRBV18 TGTGCCAGCTCAAGCGACAGGGCCGGGACCGGGGAGCTGTTTTTT CASSSDRAGTGELFF
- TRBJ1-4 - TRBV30 TGTGCCTGGAGGCCCATTGGGGTGTGGGAAAAACTGTTTTTT CAWRPIGVWEKLFF
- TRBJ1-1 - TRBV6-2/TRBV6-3 TGTGCCAGCAGTTACCAAGACAGCGCTGAAGCTTTCTTT CASSYQDSAEAFF
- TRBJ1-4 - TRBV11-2 TGTGCCAGCAGCTTAGATGGTACGGGGGAAAAACTGTTTTTT CASSLDGTGEKLFF
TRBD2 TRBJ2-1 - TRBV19 TGTGCCAGTAGTATAGCTCTCAGCGGGGGGGCCGGGAATGAGCAGTTCTTC CASSIALSGGAGNEQFF
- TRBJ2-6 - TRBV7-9 TGTGCCAGCAGTTTGACGGCTACTGGGGCCAACGTCCTGACTTTC CASSLTATGANVLTF
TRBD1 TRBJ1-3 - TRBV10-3 TGTGCCATGAAAGGACAGGACATCGCTGGAAACACCATATATTTT CAMKGQDIAGNTIYF